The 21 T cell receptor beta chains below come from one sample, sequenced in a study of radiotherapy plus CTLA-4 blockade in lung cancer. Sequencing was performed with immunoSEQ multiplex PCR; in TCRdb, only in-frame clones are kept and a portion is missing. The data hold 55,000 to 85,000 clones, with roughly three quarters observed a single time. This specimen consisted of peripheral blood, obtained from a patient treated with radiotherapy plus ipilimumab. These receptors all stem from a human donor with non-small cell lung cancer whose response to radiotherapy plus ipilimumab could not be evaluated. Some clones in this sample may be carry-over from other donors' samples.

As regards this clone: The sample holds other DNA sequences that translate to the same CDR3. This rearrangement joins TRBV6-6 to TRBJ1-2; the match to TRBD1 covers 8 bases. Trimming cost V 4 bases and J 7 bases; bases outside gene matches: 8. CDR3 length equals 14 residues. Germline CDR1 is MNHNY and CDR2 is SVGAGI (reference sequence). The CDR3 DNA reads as TGTGCCAGCAGTTTCGGGCAGGGGGCGCTTGGCTACACCTTC. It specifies CASSFGQGALGYTF.

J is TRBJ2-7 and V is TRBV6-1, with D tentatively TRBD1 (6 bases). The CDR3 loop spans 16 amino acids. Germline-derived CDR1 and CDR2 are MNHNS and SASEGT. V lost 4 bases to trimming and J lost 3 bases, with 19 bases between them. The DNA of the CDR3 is TGTGCCAGCAGTGCCGGGACGACAGGCGGGCTCTACGAGCAGTACTTC. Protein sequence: CASSAGTTGGLYEQYF.

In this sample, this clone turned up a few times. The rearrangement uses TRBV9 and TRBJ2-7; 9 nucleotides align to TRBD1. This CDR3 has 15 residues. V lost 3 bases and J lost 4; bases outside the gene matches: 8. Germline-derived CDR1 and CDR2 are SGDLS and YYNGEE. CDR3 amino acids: CASSASGTGIYEQYF. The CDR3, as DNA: TGTGCCAGCAGCGCCTCCGGGACAGGGATTTACGAGCAGTACTTC.

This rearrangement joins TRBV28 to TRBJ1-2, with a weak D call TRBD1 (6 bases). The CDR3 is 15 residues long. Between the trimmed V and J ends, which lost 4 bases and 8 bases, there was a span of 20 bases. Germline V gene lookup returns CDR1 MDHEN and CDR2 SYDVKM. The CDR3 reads CASSYGGGTWNGYTF. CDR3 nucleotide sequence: TGTGCCAGCAGTTATGGGGGGGGGACATGGAACGGCTACACCTTC.

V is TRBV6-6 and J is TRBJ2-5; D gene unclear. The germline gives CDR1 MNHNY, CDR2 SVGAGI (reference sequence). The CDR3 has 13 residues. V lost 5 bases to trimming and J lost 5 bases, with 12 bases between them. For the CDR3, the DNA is TGTGCCAGCAGTGAGAGAGGTGCGGAGACCCAGTACTTC. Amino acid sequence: CASSERGAETQYF.

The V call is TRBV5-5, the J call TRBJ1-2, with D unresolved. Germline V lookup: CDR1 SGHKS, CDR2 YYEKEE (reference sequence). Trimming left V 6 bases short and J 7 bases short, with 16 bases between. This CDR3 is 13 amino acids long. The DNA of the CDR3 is TGTGCCAGCACCCCTGCGGGGTGGGGTGGCTACACCTTC. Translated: CASTPAGWGGYTF.

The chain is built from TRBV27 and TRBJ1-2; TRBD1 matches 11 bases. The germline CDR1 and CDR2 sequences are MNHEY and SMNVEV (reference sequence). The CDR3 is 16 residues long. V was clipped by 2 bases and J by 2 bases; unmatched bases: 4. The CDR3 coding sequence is TGTGCCAGCAGTTTAGGAGGACAGGGGGCAAACTATGGCTACACCTTC. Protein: CASSLGGQGANYGYTF.

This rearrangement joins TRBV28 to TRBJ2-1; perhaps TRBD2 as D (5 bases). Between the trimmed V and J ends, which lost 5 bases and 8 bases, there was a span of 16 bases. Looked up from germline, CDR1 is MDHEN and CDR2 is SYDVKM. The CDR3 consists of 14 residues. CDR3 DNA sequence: TGTGCCAGCAGTAAAACGGCGGGCGGTTATGAGCAGTTCTTC. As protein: CASSKTAGGYEQFF.

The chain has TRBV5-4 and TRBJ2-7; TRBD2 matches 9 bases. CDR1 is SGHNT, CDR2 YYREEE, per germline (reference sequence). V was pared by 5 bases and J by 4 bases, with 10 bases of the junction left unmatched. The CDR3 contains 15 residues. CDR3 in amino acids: CASSHSSGGLYEQYF. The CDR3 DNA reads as TGTGCCAGCAGTCACTCAAGCGGGGGGTTATACGAGCAGTACTTC.

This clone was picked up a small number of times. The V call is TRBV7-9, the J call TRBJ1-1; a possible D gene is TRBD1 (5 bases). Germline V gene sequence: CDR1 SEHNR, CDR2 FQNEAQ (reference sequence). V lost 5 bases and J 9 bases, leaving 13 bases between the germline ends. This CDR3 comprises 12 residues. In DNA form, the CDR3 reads TGTGCCAGCAGCGGGGCGGGAGTGAAAGCTTTCTTT. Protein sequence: CASSGAGVKAFF.

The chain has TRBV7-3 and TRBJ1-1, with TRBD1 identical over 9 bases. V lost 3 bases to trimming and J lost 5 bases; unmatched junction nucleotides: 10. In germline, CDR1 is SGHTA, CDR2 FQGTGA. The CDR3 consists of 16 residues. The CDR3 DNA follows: TGTGCCAGCAGCTTGCGTAGGGGACAGGGAAGAACTGAAGCTTTCTTT. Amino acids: CASSLRRGQGRTEAFF.

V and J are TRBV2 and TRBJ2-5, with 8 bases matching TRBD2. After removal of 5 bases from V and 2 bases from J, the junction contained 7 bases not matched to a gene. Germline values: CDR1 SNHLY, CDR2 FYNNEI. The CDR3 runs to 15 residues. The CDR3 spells CASSFQGGGQETQYF. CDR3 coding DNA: TGTGCCAGCAGTTTTCAGGGCGGGGGGCAAGAGACCCAGTACTTC. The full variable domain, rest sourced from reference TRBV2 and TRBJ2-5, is EPEVTQTPSHQVTQMGQEVILRCVPISNHLYFYWYRQILGQKVEFLVSFYNNEISEKSEIFDDQFSVERPDGSNFTLKIRSTKLEDSAMYFCASSFQGGGQETQYFGPGTRLLVL.

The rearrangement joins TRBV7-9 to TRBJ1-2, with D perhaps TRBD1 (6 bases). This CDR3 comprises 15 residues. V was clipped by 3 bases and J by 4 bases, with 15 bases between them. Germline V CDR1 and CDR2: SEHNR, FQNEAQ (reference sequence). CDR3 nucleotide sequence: TGTGCCAGCAGCTTGGAGGACAGAGCCTTCTATGGCTACACCTTC. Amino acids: CASSLEDRAFYGYTF.

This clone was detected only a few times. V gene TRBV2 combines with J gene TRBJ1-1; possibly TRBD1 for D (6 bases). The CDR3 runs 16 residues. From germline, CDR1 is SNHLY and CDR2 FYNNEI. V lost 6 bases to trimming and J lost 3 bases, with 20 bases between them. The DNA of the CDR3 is TGTGCCAGCAGGCCCCTTAGAGGGGGGGGGTACACTGAAGCTTTCTTT. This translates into CASRPLRGGGYTEAFF.

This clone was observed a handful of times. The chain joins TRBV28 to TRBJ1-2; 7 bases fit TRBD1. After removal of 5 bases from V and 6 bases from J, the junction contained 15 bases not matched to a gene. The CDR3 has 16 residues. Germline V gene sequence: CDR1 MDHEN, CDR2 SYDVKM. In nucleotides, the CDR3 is TGTGCCAGCAGTCCTATAGGGAACAGGGGAGTTAATGGCTACACCTTC. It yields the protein CASSPIGNRGVNGYTF.

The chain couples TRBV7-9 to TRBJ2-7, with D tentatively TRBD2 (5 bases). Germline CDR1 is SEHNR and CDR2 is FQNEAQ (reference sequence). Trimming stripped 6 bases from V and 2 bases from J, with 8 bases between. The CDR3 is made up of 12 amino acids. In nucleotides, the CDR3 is TGTGCCAGCAGATACGGGACCTACGAGCAGTACTTC. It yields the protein CASRYGTYEQYF. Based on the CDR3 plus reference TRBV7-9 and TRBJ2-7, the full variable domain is DTGVSQNPRHKITKRGQNVTFRCDPISEHNRLYWYRQTLGQGPEFLTYFQNEAQLEKSRLLSDRFSAERPKGSFSTLEIQRTEQGDSAMYLCASRYGTYEQYFGPGTRLTVT.

CDR3 loop: CASSETGGRDTGELFF. CDR3 DNA sequence: TGCGCCAGCAGCGAGACAGGGGGCAGGGACACCGGGGAGCTGTTTTTT. The rearrangement joins TRBV5-1 to TRBJ2-2; TRBD1 matches at 10 bases. Germline trimming cut 4 bases from V and 3 bases from J; bases unmatched to any gene: 6. CDR1 SGHRS and CDR2 YFSETQ come from the germline V gene. CDR3 length: 16 amino acids. The full variable domain, rest sourced from reference TRBV5-1 and TRBJ2-2, is KAGVTQTPRYLIKTRGQQVTLSCSPISGHRSVSWYQQTPGQGLQFLFEYFSETQRNKGNFPGRFSGRQFSNSRSEMNVSTLELGDSALYLCASSETGGRDTGELFFGEGSRLTVL.

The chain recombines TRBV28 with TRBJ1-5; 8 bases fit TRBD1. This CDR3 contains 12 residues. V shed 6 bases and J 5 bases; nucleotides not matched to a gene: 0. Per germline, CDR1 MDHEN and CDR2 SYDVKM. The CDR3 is CASRTGDQPQHF. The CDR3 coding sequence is TGTGCCAGCAGGACAGGGGATCAGCCCCAGCATTTT. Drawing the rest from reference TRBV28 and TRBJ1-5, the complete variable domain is DVKVTQSSRYLVKRTGEKVFLECVQDMDHENMFWYRQDPGLGLRLIYFSYDVKMKEKGDIPEGYSVSREKKERFSLILESASTNQTSMYLCASRTGDQPQHFGDGTRLSIL.

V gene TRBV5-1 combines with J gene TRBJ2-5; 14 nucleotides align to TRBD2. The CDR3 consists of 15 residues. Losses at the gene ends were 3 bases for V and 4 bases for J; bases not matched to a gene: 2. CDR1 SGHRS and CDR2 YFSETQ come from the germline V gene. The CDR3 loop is CASSYGTSGGETQYF. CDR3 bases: TGCGCCAGCAGCTACGGGACTAGCGGGGGAGAGACCCAGTACTTC. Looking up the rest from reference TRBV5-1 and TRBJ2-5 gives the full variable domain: KAGVTQTPRYLIKTRGQQVTLSCSPISGHRSVSWYQQTPGQGLQFLFEYFSETQRNKGNFPGRFSGRQFSNSRSEMNVSTLELGDSALYLCASSYGTSGGETQYFGPGTRLLVL.

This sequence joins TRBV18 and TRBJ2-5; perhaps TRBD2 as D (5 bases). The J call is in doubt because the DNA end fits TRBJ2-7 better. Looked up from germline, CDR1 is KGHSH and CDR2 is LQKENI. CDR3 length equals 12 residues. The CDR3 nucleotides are TGTGCCAGCTCACCGCTAGAGGGCGAGCAGTACTTC. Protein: CASSPLEGEQYF.

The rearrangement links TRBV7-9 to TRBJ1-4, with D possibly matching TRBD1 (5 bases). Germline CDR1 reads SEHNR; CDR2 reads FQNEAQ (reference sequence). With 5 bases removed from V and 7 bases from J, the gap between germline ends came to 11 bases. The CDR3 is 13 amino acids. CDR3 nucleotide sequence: TGTGCCAGCAGCGCCGGGACTTTTGAAAAACTGTTTTTT. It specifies CASSAGTFEKLFF.